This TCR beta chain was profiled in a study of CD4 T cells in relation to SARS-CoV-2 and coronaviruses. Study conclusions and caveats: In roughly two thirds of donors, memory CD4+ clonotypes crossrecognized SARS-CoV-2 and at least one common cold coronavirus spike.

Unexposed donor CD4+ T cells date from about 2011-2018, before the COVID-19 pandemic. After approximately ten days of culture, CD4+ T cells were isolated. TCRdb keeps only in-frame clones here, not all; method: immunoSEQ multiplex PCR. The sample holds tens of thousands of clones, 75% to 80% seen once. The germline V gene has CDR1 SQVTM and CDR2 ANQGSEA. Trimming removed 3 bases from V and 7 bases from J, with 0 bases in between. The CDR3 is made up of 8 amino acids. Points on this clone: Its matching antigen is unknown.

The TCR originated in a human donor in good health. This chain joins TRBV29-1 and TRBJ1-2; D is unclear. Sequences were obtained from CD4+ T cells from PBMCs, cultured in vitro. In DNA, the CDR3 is TGCAGCGTTGATGGCTACACCTTC. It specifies CSVDGYTF.